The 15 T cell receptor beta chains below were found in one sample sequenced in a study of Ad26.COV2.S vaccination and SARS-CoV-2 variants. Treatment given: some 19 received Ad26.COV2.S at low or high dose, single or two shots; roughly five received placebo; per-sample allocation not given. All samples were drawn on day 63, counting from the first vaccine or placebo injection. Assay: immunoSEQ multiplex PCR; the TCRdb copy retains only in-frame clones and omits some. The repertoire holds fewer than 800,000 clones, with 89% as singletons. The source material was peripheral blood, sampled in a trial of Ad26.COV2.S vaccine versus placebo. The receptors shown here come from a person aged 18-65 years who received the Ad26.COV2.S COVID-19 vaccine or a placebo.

This CDR3 is CASSYSLMPQHF. In DNA form, the CDR3 reads TGTGCCAGCAGTTATAGCCTTATGCCCCAGCATTTT. The chain joins TRBV6-2 or TRBV6-3 to TRBJ1-5; D not resolved. V lost 3 bases and J 9 bases, leaving 9 bases between the germline ends. CDR3 size: 12 residues. The germline gives CDR1 MNHEY, CDR2 SVGEGT.

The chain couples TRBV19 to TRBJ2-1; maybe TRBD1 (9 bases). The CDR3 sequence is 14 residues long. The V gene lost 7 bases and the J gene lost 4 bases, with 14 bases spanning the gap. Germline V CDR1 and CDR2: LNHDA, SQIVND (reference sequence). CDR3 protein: CASTGGTGYNEQFF. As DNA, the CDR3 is TGTGCCAGTACGGGAGGGACAGGGTACAATGAGCAGTTCTTC.

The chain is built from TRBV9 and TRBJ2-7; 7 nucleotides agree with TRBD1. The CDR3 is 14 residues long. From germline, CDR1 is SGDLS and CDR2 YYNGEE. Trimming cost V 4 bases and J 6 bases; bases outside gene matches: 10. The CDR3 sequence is CASSTYGTAPEQYF. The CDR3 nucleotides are TGTGCCAGCAGCACCTACGGGACAGCCCCCGAGCAGTACTTC.

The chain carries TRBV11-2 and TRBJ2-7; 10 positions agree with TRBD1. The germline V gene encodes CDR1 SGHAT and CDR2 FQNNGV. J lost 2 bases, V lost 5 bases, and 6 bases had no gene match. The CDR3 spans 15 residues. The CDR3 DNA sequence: TGTGCCAGCAGCATCCCGGGACAGGGGCCCTACGAGCAGTACTTC. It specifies CASSIPGQGPYEQYF.

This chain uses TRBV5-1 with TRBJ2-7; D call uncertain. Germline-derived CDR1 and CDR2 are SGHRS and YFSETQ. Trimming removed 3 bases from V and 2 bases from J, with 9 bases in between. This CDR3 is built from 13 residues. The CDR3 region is CASSYDGAYEQYF. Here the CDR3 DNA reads TGCGCCAGCAGCTATGATGGGGCCTACGAGCAGTACTTC.

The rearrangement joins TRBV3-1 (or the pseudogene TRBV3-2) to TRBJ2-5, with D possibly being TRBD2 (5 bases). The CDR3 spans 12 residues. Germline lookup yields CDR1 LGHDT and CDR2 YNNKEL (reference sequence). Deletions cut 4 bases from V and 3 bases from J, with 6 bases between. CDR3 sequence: CASSPGKETQYF. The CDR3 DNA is TGTGCCAGCAGCCCGGGGAAAGAGACCCAGTACTTC.

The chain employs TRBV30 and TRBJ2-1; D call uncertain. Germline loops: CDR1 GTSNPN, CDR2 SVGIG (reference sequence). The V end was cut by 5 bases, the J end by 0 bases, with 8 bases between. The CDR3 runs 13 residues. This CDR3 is CAWASSSYNEQFF. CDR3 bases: TGTGCCTGGGCGAGTAGCTCCTACAATGAGCAGTTCTTC.

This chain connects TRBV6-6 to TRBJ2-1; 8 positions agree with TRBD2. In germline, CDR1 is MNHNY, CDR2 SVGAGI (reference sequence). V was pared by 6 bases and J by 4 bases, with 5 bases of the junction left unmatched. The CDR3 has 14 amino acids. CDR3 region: CASSPGGGYNEQFF. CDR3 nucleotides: TGTGCCAGCAGCCCCGGGGGGGGATACAATGAGCAGTTCTTC.

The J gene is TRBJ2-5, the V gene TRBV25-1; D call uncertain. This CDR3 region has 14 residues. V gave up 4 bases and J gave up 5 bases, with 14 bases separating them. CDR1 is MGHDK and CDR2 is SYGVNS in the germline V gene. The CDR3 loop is CASSGLGIGETQYF. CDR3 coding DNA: TGTGCCAGCAGTGGACTGGGGATCGGGGAGACCCAGTACTTC.

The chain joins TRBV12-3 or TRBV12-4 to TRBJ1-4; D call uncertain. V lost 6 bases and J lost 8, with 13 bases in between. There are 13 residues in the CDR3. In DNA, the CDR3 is TGTGCCAGCAGGGATCCCAGGACCGAAAAACTGTTTTTT. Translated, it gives CASRDPRTEKLFF.

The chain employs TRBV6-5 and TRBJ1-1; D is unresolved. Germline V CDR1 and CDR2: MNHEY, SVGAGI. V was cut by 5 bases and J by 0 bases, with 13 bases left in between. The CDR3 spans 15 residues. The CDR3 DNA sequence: TGTGCCAGCAGTACCTCTGGAGATCTGAACACTGAAGCTTTCTTT. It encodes CASSTSGDLNTEAFF.

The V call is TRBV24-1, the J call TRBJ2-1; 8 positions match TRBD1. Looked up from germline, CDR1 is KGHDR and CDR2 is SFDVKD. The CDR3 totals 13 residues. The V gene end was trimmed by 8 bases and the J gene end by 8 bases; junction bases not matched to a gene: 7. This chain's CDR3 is CATKNRGSDEQFF. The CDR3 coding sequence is TGTGCCACCAAAAACAGGGGGTCGGATGAGCAGTTCTTC.

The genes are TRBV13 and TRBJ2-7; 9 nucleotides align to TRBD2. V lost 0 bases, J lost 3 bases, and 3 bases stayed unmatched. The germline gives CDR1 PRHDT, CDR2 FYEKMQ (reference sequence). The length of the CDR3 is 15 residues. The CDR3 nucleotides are TGTGCCAGCAGCTTAGGACTAGCGGGCAACTACGAGCAGTACTTC. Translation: CASSLGLAGNYEQYF.

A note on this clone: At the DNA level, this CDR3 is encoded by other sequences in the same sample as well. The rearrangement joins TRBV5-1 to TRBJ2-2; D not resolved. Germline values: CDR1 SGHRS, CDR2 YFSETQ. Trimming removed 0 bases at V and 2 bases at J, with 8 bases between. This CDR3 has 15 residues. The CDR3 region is CASSLGQINTGELFF. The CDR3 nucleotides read TGCGCCAGCAGCTTGGGGCAGATAAACACCGGGGAGCTGTTTTTT.

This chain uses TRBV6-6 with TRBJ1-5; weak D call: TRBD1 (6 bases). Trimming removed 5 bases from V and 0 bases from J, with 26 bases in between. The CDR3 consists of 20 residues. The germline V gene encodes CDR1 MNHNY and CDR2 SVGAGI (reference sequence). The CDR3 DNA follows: TGTGCCAGCAGTCTATCGACAGGATTCGGAAACCCGTATAGCAATCAGCCCCAGCATTTT. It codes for CASSLSTGFGNPYSNQPQHF.